The clone carrying this TCR beta chain occurred a few times. Its antigen is not identified. This CDR3 has 14 amino acids. Trimming left V 0 bases short and J 8 bases short, with 13 bases between. CDR1 is SGHAT, CDR2 FQNNGV, per germline. This specimen belongs to a study of post-analysis software for immune sequencing data. Study background: Relapsing-remitting, secondary progressive and progressive-relapsing forms of multiple sclerosis all featured among disease courses. General observations from the study: Samples from one preparation batch, clustered by F measure, grouped strongly together. Elevated frequency relative to controls characterized four or five TRBV segments in patients, TRBV5-6, TRBV5-1 and TRBV20-1 among them. Those with multiple sclerosis, the patient group, showed significantly lower normalized Chao1 diversity than controls.

TCR beta cDNA libraries had unique molecular identifiers. Some 500,000 cDNA molecules were obtained from about 1 to 10 million T cells. TCRdb reanalysed the PCR reads using MiXCR and keeps one entry per CDR3 protein. The sample shows 350,000 to 500,000 distinct CDR3 sequences, about 39% of them seen only once. Sample: blood. The chain links TRBV11-2 to TRBJ1-2, with D possibly being TRBD1 (5 bases). The receptor was isolated from a girl aged 2-10 years with multiple sclerosis. Here the CDR3 DNA reads TGTGCCAGCAGCTTAGACCCAGGGCTGGGAGGCTACACCTTC. Translating it yields CASSLDPGLGGYTF.